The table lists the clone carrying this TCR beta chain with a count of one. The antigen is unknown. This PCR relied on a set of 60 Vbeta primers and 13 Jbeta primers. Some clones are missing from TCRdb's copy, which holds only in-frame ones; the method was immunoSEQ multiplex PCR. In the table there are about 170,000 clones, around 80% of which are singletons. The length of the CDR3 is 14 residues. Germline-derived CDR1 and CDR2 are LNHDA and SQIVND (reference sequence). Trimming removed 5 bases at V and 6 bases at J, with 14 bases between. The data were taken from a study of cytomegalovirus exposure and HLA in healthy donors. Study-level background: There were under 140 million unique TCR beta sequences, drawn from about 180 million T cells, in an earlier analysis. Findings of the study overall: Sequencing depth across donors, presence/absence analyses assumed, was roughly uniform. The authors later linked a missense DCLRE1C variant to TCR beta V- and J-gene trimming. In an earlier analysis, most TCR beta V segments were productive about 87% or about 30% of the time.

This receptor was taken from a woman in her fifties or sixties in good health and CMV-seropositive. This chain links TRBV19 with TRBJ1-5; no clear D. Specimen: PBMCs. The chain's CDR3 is CASSPLQSGQPQHF. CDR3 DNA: TGTGCCAGTAGTCCACTCCAATCGGGTCAGCCCCAGCATTTT.